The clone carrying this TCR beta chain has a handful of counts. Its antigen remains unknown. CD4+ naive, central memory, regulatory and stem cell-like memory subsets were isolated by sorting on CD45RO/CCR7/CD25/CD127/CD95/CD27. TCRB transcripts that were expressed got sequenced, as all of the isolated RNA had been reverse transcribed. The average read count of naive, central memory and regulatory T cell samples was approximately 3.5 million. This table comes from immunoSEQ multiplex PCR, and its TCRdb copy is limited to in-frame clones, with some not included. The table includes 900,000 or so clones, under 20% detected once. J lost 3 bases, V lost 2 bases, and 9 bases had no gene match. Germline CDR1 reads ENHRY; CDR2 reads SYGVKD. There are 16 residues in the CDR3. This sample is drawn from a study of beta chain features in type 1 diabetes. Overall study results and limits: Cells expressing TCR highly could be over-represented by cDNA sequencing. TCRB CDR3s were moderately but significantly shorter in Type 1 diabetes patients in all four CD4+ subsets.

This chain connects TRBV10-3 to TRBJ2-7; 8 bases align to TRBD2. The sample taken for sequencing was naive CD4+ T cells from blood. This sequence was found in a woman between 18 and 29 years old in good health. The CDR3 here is CAISEPTGLAHYEQYF. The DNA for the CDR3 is TGTGCCATCAGTGAGCCGACCGGACTAGCCCACTACGAGCAGTACTTC.